This TCR beta chain was captured by sequencing in a study of early T cells in non-severe SARS-CoV-2 infection. TCRdb recomputed calls from the 5' RACE reads with MiXCR, one row per CDR3 protein. The sample records 65,000 to 90,000 distinct CDR3 sequences, more than 9% being singletons. This CDR3 is built from 15 residues. The germline V gene has CDR1 LNHDA and CDR2 SQIVND (reference sequence). Trimming shortened V by 0 bases and J by 8 bases, and 16 bases separated the two germline ends. The table lists this clonotype with a few counts. The clonotype comes from an adult who was a healthcare worker with PCR-confirmed SARS-CoV-2 infection or an uninfected control (not recorded which). The V and J genes are TRBV19 and TRBJ2-5, with D hard to call. The sequencing sample was made of whole blood. The CDR3 bases are TGTGCCAGTAGTATAGATCCCCGTGTCGGGTCAACCCAGTACTTC. It specifies CASSIDPRVGSTQYF.